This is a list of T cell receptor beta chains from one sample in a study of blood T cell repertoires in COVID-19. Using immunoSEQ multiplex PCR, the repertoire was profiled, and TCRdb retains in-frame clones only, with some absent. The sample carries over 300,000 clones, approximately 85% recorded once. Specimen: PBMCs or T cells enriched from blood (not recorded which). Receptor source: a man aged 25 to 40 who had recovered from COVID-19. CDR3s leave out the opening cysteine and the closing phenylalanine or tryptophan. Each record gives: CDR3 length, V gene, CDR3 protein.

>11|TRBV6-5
ASRNRGDYGYT
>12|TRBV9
ASSVGQMNTEAF
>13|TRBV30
AWSVGLAGGLEQY
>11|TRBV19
ASKKTSQNEQF
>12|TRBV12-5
ASGLARGRETQY
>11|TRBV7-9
ASSTTGNYGYT
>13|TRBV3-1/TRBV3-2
ASSPTQGGGTEAF
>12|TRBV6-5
AIDEGLSNQPQH
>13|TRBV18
ASSRGITSTDTQY
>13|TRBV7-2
ASSLLRSSGNTIY
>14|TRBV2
ASKDRSAGQGGEQY
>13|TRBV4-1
ASSPLRGGRQPQH
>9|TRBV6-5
ASSRQGPGF
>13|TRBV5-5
ASSLGFQGFYEQY
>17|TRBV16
ASSQFQGRRPYSNQPQH
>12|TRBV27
ASSSADVATEAF
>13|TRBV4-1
ASSQEGQGKMEQY
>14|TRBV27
ASSRRTGTGDTEAF
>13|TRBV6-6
ASSLDWPSTDTQY
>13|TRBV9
ASSSGTGANYGYT
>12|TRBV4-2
ASKDQGANTEAF
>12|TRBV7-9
ASRDGSSGNTIY
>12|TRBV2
ASKTGPQVVKLF
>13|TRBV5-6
ASSLLWTGRSEAF
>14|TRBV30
AWRGRGGRAYNEQF
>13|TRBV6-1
ASSEPSSSNQPQH
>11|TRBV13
ASSYQGGNGYT
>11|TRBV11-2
ASSLYRDYGYT
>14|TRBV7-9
ASSFAPQGFNSPLH
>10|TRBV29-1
SVRQGGYEQY
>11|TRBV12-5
ASGLASGVTQY
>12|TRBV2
ASTSGGATDTQY
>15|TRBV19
ASRPLITGTDNNEQF
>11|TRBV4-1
ASSAPRRDEQY
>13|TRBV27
ASSSRQGAGTEAF
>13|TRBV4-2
ASSHGTGVFYEQY
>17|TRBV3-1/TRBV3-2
ASSQELAGGPLQSNEQF
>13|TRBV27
ASSSRGPHTDTQY
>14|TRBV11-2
ASSLESGVFSYEQY
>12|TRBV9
ASSARDSYYEQY
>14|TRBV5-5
ASRTGTQTHTDTQY
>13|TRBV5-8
ASSLSGGSNEKLF
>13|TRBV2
ASRGTSGGINEQF
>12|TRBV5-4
ASSLGLTGNTIY
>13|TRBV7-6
ASSLGSSGEETQY
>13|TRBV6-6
ASSYSPDRSYGYT
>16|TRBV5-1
ASSTGDRGPPTNEKLF
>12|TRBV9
ASSSRDSQETQY